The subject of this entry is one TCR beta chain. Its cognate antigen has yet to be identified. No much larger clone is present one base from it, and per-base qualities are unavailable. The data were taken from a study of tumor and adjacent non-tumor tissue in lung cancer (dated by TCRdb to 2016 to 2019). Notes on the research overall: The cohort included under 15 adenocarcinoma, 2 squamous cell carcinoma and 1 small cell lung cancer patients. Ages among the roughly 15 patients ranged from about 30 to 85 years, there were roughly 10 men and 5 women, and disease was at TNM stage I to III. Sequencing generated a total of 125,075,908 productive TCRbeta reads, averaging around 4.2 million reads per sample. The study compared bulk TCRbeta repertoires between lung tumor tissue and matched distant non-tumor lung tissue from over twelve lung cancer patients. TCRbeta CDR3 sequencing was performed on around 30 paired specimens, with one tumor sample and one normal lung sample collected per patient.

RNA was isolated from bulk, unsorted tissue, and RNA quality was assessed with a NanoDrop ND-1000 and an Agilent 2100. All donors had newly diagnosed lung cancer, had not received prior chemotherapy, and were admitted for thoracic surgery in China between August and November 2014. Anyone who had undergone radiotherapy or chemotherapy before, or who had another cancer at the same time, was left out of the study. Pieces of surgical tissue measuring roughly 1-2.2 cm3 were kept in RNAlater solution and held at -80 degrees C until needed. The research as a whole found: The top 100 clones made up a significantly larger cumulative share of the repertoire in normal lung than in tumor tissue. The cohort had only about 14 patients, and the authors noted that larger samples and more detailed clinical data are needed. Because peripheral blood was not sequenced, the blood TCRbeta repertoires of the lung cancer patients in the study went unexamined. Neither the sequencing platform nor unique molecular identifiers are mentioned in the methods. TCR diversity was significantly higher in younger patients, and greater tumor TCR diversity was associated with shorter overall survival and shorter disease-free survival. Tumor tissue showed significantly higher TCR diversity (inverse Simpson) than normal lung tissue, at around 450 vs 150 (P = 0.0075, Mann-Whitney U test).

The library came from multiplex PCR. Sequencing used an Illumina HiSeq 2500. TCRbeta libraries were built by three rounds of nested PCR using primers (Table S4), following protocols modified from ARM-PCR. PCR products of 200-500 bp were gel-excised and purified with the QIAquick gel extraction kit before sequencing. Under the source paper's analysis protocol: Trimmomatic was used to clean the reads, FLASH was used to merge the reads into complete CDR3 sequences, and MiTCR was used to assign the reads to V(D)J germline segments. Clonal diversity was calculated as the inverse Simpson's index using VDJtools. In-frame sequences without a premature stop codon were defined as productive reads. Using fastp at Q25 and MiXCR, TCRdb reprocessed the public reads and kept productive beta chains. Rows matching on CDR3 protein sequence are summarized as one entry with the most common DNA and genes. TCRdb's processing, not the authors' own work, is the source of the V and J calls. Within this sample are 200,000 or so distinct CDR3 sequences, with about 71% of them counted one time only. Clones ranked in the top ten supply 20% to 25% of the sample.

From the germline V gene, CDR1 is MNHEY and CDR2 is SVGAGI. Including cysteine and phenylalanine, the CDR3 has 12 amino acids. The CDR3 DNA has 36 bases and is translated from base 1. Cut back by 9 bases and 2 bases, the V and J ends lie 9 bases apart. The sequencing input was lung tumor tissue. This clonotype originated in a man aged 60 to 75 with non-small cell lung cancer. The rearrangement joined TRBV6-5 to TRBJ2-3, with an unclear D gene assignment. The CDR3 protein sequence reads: CASMRYTDTQYF. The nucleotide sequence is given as TGTGCCAGTATGAGATACACAGATACGCAGTATTTT.